These 16 T cell receptor beta chains were sequenced from one sample in a study of regulatory T cells in long-lasting Graves disease. Building of the TCR beta libraries involved iRepertoire HTBI primers and Arm-PCR of CDR3 regions. TCRdb re-derived calls from the multiplex PCR reads in MiXCR, one entry per CDR3 protein. Seen here are 450,000 to 650,000 distinct CDR3 sequences, about 16% observed once, and the top ten hold 20% to 25%. Time point meaning: newly diagnosed GD, antithyroid drugs for less than 3 months. The TCR library used RNA extracted from PBMCs. These same data were also listed under a study on T cells in Graves' hyperthyroidism and ophthalmopathy.

The material was peripheral blood mononuclear cells (PBMCs), obtained at new diagnosis, from a patient treated with antithyroid drugs. The receptors shown here come from a woman aged 40-65 years with Graves disease.

Details on this clonotype: A much larger clonotype is one base distant, so this may be a read error. CDR3 bases: TGTGCCGGCGCACTTGTGACCCCCTACGAGCAGTACTTC. Its translation is CAGALVTPYEQYF. The chain carries TRBV28 and TRBJ2-7; D not certain. Deletions cut 11 bases from V and 2 bases from J, with 16 bases between. Germline V gene lookup returns CDR1 MDHEN and CDR2 SYDVKM. CDR3 length equals 13 residues.

J is TRBJ2-7 and V is TRBV10-3; TRBD1 matches at 8 bases. Losses at the gene ends were 8 bases for V and 6 bases for J; bases not matched to a gene: 9. The CDR3 covers 13 residues. In germline, CDR1 is ENHRY, CDR2 SYGVKD. The CDR3 region has the DNA TGTGCCATCGTAAATACACAGGGGGGCGAGCAGTACTTC. It codes for CAIVNTQGGEQYF.

This clonotype showed up many times. V is TRBV30 and J is TRBJ2-3; D not resolved. Per the germline V gene, CDR1 is GTSNPN and CDR2 is SVGIG (reference sequence). CDR3 length: 12 amino acids. The germline V and J ends were trimmed by 2 bases and 4 bases, with 7 bases remaining between them. In DNA form, the CDR3 reads TGTGCCTGGAGTAGGGTCGCAGATACGCAGTATTTT. This codes for CAWSRVADTQYF.

The table lists this clonotype with a few counts. CDR3 in DNA: TGTGCCACCAGCAAGTACGAGGCCGATGGAAACACCATATATTTT. It specifies CATSKYEADGNTIYF. The chain links TRBV15 to TRBJ1-3; D gene ambiguous. CDR3 length: 15 residues. In germline, CDR1 is LNHNV, CDR2 YYDKDF (reference sequence). The V gene lost 4 bases and the J gene lost 3 bases, with 13 bases spanning the gap.

This clonotype was seen more than once but under ten times. This chain connects TRBV19 to TRBJ1-3; D possibly corresponds to TRBD1 (5 bases). The CDR3 sequence is 14 residues long. The germline CDR1 and CDR2 sequences are LNHDA and SQIVND (reference sequence). The V end lost 6 bases, the J end lost 4 bases, and 13 bases lay between the germline ends. This CDR3 reads CASSQGAAGNTIYF. The CDR3 bases are TGTGCCAGTAGCCAGGGAGCGGCGGGAAACACCATATATTTT.

There are a few counts of this clonotype. The rearrangement uses TRBV28 and TRBJ1-5; D is possibly TRBD1 (6 bases). CDR1 MDHEN and CDR2 SYDVKM come from the germline V gene. V lost 5 bases, J lost 7 bases, and 18 bases lay in between. The CDR3 is 15 amino acids. This CDR3 is CASSPASQGRQPQHF. The CDR3 DNA sequence: TGTGCCAGCAGTCCTGCCTCTCAGGGGCGACAGCCCCAGCATTTT.

This clonotype was counted many times. The gene calls are TRBV6-1 and TRBJ2-7; D not resolved. The CDR3 extends over 14 amino acids. V was cut by 2 bases and J by 5 bases, with 13 bases left in between. Germline CDR1 reads MNHNS; CDR2 reads SASEGT. CDR3 in amino acids: CASSELSGLNEQYF. DNA of the CDR3: TGTGCCAGCAGTGAACTGTCCGGGCTTAACGAGCAGTACTTC.

The CDR3 nucleotides read TGTGCCAGCGGTCCACCCGGTGGAGGGCAAGAGACCCAGTACTTC. Translating it yields CASGPPGGGQETQYF. The chain has TRBV28 and TRBJ2-5, with a weak D call TRBD2 (6 bases). Trimming shortened V by 8 bases and J by 2 bases, and 18 bases separated the two germline ends. CDR1 MDHEN and CDR2 SYDVKM come from the germline V gene. The CDR3 is 15 amino acids.

This clonotype has at least ten counts. The chain has TRBV7-3 and TRBJ2-1; TRBD1 agrees at 7 bases. The germline V gene has CDR1 SGHTA and CDR2 FQGTGA. The CDR3 spans 13 residues. With V trimmed by 8 bases and J by 4 bases, 5 bases remained unmatched. The DNA of the CDR3 is TGTGCCAGCGCGGCAGGGGGTTACAATGAGCAGTTCTTC. Amino acid sequence: CASAAGGYNEQFF.

This clonotype has ten or more counts. The rearrangement links TRBV7-9 to TRBJ1-2; weak D call: TRBD1 (5 bases). This CDR3 comprises 12 residues. V lost 3 bases and J 12 bases, leaving 14 bases between the germline ends. CDR1 SEHNR and CDR2 FQNEAQ come from the germline V gene (reference sequence). CDR3 residues: CASSFDSNYHTF. The CDR3 DNA is TGTGCCAGCAGCTTTGACAGTAATTACCACACCTTC.

The CDR3 DNA is TGTGCCAGCAGCTTTCACTCGGGGGCCAACGTCCTGACTTTC. Its protein is CASSFHSGANVLTF. The rearrangement joins TRBV5-6 to TRBJ2-6, with no clear D. CDR1 and CDR2 from the germline V gene are SGHDT and YYEEEE. Trimming pared 2 bases from V and 4 bases from J, leaving 7 bases between. The CDR3 is 14 amino acids.

At least ten counts were recorded for this clonotype. This CDR3 reads CSASPGTGANTEAFF. The CDR3 DNA follows: TGCAGTGCTAGCCCCGGAACAGGGGCGAACACTGAAGCTTTCTTT. The rearrangement links TRBV20-1 to TRBJ1-1; TRBD1 aligns across 7 bases. Germline lookup yields CDR1 DFQATT and CDR2 SNEGSKA (reference sequence). J lost 1 base, V lost 3 bases, and 8 bases had no gene match. The CDR3 extends over 15 amino acids.

This clonotype has a count of ten or more. The rearrangement joins TRBV18 to TRBJ1-4, with a tentative D call TRBD1 (5 bases). Trimming shortened V by 6 bases and J by 7 bases, and 15 bases separated the two germline ends. There are 14 residues in the CDR3. The germline V gene has CDR1 KGHSH and CDR2 LQKENI. CDR3 coding DNA: TGTGCCAGCTCTGCCGGGACCGTCGGTGAAAAACTGTTTTTT. Translation gives CASSAGTVGEKLFF. The whole variable domain, filled in from reference TRBV18 and TRBJ1-4, reads NAGVMQNPRHLVRRRGQEARLRCSPMKGHSHVYWYRQLPEEGLKFMVYLQKENIIDESGMPKERFSAEFPKEGPSILRIQQVVRGDSAAYFCASSAGTVGEKLFFGSGTQLSVL.

This clonotype was observed many times. V usage is TRBV5-1 and J usage is TRBJ1-2, with D possibly matching TRBD1 (6 bases). CDR1 is SGHRS, CDR2 YFSETQ, per germline. The length of the CDR3 is 15 residues. Trimming cost V 3 bases and J 4 bases, with 16 bases left between them. CDR3: CASSSNLQGSYGYTF. In DNA, the CDR3 is TGCGCCAGCAGCTCCAACCTACAGGGATCCTATGGCTACACCTTC.

This clonotype was counted once. This clone may be a read error of a much larger clone one base away. Because the CDR3 is missing its conserved closing phenylalanine or tryptophan, this is likely a read error. The chain carries TRBV20-1 and TRBJ2-1; 7 bases are shared with TRBD1. Germline CDR1 and CDR2: DFQATT and SNEGSKA (reference sequence). Trimming at V came to 1 base and at J to 5 bases, leaving 5 bases not matched to a gene. The CDR3 contains 14 residues. CDR3 amino acids: CSARGDRDHNEQFL. Written as DNA, the CDR3 is TGCAGTGCTAGAGGAGACAGGGACCACAATGAGCAGTTCCTC.

There are many counts of this clonotype. The chain carries TRBV10-2 and TRBJ1-4; D uncertain. V shed 0 bases and J shed 0 bases, with 14 bases lying between them. This CDR3 comprises 18 residues. Germline V gene sequence: CDR1 WSHSY, CDR2 SAAADI. DNA for the CDR3: TGCGCCAGCAGTGAGTCGATGGGAGAAAGTGCAACTAATGAAAAACTGTTTTTT. Protein product: CASSESMGESATNEKLFF.